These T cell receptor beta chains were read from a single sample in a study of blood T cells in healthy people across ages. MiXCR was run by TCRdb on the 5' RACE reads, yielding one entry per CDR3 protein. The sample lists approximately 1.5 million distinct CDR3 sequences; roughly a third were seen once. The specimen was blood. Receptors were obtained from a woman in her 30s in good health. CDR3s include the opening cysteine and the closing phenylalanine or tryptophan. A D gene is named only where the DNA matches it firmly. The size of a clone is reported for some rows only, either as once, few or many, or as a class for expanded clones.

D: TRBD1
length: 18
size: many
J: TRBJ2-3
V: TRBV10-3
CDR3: CAISERGTGWGGTDTQYF
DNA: TGTGCCATCAGTGAGCGCGGGACAGGGTGGGGTGGCACAGATACGCAGTATTTT

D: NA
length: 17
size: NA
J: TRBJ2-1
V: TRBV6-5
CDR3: CASSSELGASSYNEQFF
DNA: TGTGCCAGCAGTTCCGAACTAGGGGCGAGCTCCTACAATGAGCAGTTCTTC

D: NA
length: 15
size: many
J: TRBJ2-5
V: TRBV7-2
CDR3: CASSLALLFGETQYF
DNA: TGTGCCAGCAGCTTAGCCCTACTGTTTGGTGAGACCCAGTACTTC

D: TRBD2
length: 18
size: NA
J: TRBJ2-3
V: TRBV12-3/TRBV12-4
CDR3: CASRQGLAGEVSADTQYF
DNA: TGTGCCAGCAGGCAGGGACTAGCGGGAGAAGTGAGCGCAGATACGCAGTATTTT

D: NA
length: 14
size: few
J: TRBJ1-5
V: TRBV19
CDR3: CASNHRNSNQPQHF
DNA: TGTGCCAGTAACCACAGAAATAGCAATCAGCCCCAGCATTTT

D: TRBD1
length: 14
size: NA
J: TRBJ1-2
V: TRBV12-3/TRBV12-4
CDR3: CASSSRTGAGGYTF
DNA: TGTGCCAGCAGTTCGAGGACAGGGGCGGGTGGCTACACCTTC

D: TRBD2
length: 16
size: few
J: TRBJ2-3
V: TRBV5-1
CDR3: CASSLPPGTSLDTQYF
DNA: TGCGCCAGCAGCTTGCCCCCCGGGACTAGTTTAGATACGCAGTATTTT

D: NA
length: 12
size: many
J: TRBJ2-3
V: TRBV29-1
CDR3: CSVGTLTDTQYF
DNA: TGCAGCGTCGGGACCCTCACAGATACGCAGTATTTT

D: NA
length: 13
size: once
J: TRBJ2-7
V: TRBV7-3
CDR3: CASGLDRTYEQYF
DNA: TGTGCCAGCGGCCTTGACAGGACCTACGAGCAGTACTTC

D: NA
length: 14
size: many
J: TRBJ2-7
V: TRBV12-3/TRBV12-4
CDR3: CASSLSGMTGEQYF
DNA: TGTGCCAGCAGTTTAAGCGGAATGACGGGGGAGCAGTACTTC

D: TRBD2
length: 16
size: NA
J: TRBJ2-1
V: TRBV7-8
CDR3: CASSLSAGGDFNEQCF
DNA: TGTGCCAGCAGCTTAAGTGCGGGGGGCGACTTCAATGAGCAGTGCTTC

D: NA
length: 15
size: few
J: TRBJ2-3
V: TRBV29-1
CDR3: CSAGLWASGTDTQYF
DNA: TGCAGCGCAGGATTGTGGGCGAGCGGCACAGATACGCAGTATTTT

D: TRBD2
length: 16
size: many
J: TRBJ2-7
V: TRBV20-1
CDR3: CSARRTSEKMGYEQYF
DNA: TGCAGTGCCCGGAGGACTAGCGAAAAAATGGGCTACGAGCAGTACTTC

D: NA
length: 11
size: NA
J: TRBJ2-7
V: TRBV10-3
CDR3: CAISGDEKQYF
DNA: TGTGCCATCAGTGGGGACGAAAAGCAGTACTTC

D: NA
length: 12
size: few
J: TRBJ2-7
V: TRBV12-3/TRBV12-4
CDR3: CASNKGNYEQYF
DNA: TGTGCCAGCAACAAAGGCAACTACGAGCAGTACTTC

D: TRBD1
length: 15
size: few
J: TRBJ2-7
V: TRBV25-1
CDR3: CASSPRGQRRNEQYF
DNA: TGTGCCAGCAGTCCGAGGGGACAGAGGAGGAACGAGCAGTACTTC

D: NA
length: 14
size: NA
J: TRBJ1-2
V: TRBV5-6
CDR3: CASSTPTETNGYTF
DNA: TGTGCCAGCAGCACTCCGACCGAGACCAATGGCTACACCTTC

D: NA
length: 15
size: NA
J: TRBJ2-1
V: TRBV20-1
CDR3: CSAPPRTSSYNEQFF
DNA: TGCAGTGCTCCACCCAGGACGAGCTCCTACAATGAGCAGTTCTTC

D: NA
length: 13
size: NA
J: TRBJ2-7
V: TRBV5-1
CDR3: CASRGPPADEQYF
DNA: TGCGCCAGCAGAGGCCCCCCGGCCGACGAGCAGTACTTC

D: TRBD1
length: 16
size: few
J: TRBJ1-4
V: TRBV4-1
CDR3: CASSQGFQGAGEKLFF
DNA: TGCGCCAGCAGCCAAGGTTTCCAGGGGGCAGGTGAAAAACTGTTTTTT

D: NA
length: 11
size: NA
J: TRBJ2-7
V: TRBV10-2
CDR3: CASSDYHEQYF
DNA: TGCGCCAGCAGTGATTACCACGAGCAGTACTTC

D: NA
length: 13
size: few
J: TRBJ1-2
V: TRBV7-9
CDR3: CASSFSQPRGYTF
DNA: TGTGCCAGCAGCTTTTCCCAGCCCCGAGGCTACACCTTC

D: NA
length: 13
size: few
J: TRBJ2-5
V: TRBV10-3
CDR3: CAIRRDSQETQYF
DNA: TGTGCCATCCGCCGGGACTCGCAAGAGACCCAGTACTTC

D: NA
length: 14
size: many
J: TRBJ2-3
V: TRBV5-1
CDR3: CASSSGLITDTQYF
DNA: TGCGCCAGCAGCTCGGGACTTATCACAGATACGCAGTATTTT

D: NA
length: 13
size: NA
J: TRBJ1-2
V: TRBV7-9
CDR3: CASSWDGSFTCTF
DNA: TGTGCCAGCAGCTGGGACGGGTCTTTTACCTGCACCTTC

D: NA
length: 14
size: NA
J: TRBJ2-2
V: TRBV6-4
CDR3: CASSDSSNTGELFF
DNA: TGTGCCAGCAGTGATTCCTCGAACACCGGGGAGCTGTTTTTT

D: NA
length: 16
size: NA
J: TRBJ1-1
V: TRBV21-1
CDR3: CASSLRKTGQVGEAFF
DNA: TGTGCCAGCAGCCTACGAAAGACGGGACAGGTTGGTGAAGCTTTCTTT

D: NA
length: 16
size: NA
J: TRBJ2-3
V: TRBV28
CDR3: CASSTQGPIGTDTQYF
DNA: TGTGCCAGCAGTACCCAGGGGCCGATAGGCACAGATACGCAGTATTTT

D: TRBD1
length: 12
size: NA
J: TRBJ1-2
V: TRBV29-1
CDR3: CSAMTGNYGYTF
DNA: TGCAGCGCTATGACAGGGAACTATGGCTACACCTTC

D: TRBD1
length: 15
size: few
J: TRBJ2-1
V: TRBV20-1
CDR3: CSASPGTGEGHEQFF
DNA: TGCAGTGCTAGCCCCGGGACAGGGGAAGGTCACGAGCAGTTCTTC

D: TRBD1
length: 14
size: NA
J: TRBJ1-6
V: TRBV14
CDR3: CASSHTGDVSPLHF
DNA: TGTGCCAGCAGCCACACAGGGGACGTTTCACCCCTCCACTTT

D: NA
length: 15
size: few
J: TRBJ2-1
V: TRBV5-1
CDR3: CASSSAGGLWETQFF
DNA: TGCGCCAGCAGCTCTGCCGGAGGACTTTGGGAGACCCAGTTCTTC

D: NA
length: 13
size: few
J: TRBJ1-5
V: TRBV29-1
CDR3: CSVGGISNQPQHF
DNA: TGCAGCGTTGGGGGCATAAGCAATCAGCCCCAGCATTTT

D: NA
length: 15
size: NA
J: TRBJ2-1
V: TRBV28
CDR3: CASSRQLGISDEQFF
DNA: TGTGCCAGCAGCAGACAGCTAGGCATTAGTGATGAGCAGTTCTTC

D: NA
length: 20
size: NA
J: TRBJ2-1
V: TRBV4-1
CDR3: CASSHLLFFGRVLDHNEQFF
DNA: TGCGCCAGCAGCCACCTATTATTTTTCGGTCGAGTTCTTGATCACAATGAGCAGTTCTTC

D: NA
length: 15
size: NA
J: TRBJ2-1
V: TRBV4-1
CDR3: CASSHSEASYNEQFF
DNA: TGCGCTAGCAGCCATAGCGAGGCCTCCTACAATGAGCAGTTCTTC

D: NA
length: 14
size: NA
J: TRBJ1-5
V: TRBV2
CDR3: CASSGGGVGQPQHF
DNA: TGTGCCAGCAGTGGAGGGGGAGTGGGTCAGCCCCAGCATTTT

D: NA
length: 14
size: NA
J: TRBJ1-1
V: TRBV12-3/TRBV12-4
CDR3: CASSLETGRTEAFF
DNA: TGTGCCAGCAGTTTAGAGACAGGCCGCACTGAAGCTTTCTTT

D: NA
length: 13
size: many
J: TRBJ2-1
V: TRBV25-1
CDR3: CASSGPPYNEQFF
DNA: TGTGCCAGTTCCGGGCCACCCTACAATGAGCAGTTCTTC